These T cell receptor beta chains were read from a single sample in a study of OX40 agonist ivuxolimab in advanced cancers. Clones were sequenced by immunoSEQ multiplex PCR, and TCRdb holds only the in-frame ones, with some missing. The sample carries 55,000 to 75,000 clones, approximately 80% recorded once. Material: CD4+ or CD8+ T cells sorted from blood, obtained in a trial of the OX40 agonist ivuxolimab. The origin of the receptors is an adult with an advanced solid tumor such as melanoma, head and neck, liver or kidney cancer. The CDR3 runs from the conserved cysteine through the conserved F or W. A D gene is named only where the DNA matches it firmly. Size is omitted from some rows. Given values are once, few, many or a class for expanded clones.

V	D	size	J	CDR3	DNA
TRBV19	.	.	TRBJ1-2	CASSIGGGVFNGYTF	TGTGCCAGTAGTATAGGGGGAGGGGTGTTTAATGGCTACACCTTC
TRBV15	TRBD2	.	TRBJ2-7	CATSRDWASGSYEQYF	TGTGCCACCAGCAGAGATTGGGCTAGCGGCTCCTACGAGCAGTACTTC
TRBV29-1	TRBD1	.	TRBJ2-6	CSVGTGVEANVLTF	TGCAGCGTTGGAACAGGGGTTGAGGCCAACGTCCTGACTTTC
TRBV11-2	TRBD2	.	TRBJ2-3	CASKREGTQYF	TGTGCCAGCAAGCGGGAGGGTACGCAGTATTTT
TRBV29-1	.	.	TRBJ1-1	CSVDRPAEDSHIEAFF	TGCAGCGTCGACAGGCCAGCAGAGGATTCCCACATTGAAGCTTTCTTT
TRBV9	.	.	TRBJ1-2	CASSPGRNPYGYTF	TGTGCCAGCAGCCCAGGACGGAACCCCTATGGCTACACCTTC
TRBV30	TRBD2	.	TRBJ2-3	CAWSVFGTSGSSDTQYF	TGTGCCTGGAGTGTATTCGGGACTAGCGGGAGTTCAGATACGCAGTATTTT
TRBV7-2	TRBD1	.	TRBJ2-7	CASSLYPDRAYEQYF	TGTGCCAGCAGCTTATACCCGGACAGGGCCTACGAGCAGTACTTC
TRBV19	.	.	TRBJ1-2	CASSYRHPLRYGYTF	TGTGCCAGTAGTTACAGACATCCCCTTCGGTATGGCTACACCTTC
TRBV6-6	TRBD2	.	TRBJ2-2	CASGSSGIAGELFF	TGTGCCAGCGGTTCTAGCGGGATAGCCGGGGAGCTGTTTTTT
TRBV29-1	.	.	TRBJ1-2	CSVEVGRGGEGYTF	TGCAGCGTTGAAGTTGGCCGGGGAGGGGAAGGCTACACCTTC
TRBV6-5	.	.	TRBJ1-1	CASSYWPGQMNTEAFF	TGTGCCAGCAGTTACTGGCCGGGGCAGATGAACACTGAAGCTTTCTTT
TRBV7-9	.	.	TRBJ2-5	CASSLLGEETQYF	TGTGCCAGCAGCTTATTGGGAGAAGAGACCCAGTACTTC
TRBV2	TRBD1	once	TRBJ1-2	CASASGQGAHGYTF	TGTGCCAGCGCGTCGGGGCAGGGGGCGCATGGCTACACCTTC
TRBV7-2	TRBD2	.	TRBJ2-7	CASSLSVKRENEQYF	TGTGCCAGCAGCTTAAGCGTCAAGCGGGAAAACGAGCAGTACTTC
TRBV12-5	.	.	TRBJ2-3	CASGLALRGASTDTQYF	TGTGCTAGTGGTTTGGCTCTCCGGGGGGCTAGCACAGATACGCAGTATTTT
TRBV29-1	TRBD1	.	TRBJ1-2	CSVGTGIYGYTF	TGCAGCGTAGGGACAGGGATCTATGGCTACACCTTC
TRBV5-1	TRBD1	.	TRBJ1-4	CASSLQGSNEKLFF	TGCGCCAGCAGCTTACAGGGGTCTAATGAAAAACTGTTTTTT
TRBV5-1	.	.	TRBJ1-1	CASSRATGYDLEAFF	TGCGCCAGCAGCCGGGCTACAGGGTACGACCTTGAAGCTTTCTTT
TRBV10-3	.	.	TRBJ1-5	CAISQDNQPQHF	TGTGCCATCAGTCAGGATAATCAGCCCCAGCATTTT
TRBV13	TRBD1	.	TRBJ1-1	CASSSGTATEAFF	TGTGCCAGCAGCTCCGGGACAGCGACTGAAGCTTTCTTT
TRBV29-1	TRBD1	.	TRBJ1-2	CSVHWDGQGSNGYTF	TGCAGCGTCCACTGGGACGGACAGGGGAGTAATGGCTACACCTTC
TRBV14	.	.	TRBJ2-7	CASSRFNSYEQYF	TGTGCCAGCAGCCGTTTCAACTCCTACGAGCAGTACTTC
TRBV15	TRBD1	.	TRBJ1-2	CATRANRGQLYGYTF	TGTGCCACCAGAGCTAACAGGGGACAGCTCTATGGCTACACCTTC
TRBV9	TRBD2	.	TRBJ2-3	CASSFLAGASPDTQYF	TGTGCCAGCAGCTTCTTAGCGGGAGCAAGCCCGGATACGCAGTATTTT
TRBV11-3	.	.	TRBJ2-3	CASRSRGKRPDTQYF	TGTGCCAGCCGGTCGAGGGGGAAGCGCCCAGATACGCAGTATTTT
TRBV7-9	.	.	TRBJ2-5	CASTSNTGQETQYF	TGTGCCAGCACTTCAAACACGGGGCAGGAGACCCAGTACTTC
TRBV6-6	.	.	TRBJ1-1	CASTTRGGTEAFF	TGTGCCAGCACCACCCGAGGGGGAACTGAAGCTTTCTTT
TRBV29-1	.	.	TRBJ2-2	CSVGRGELFF	TGCAGCGTAGGGAGGGGGGAGCTGTTTTTT
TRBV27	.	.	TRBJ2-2	CASSHGVGELFF	TGTGCCAGCAGTCATGGGGTGGGGGAGCTGTTTTTT
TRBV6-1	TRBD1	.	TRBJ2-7	CASGTGYSYEQYF	TGTGCCTCGGGGACAGGGTACTCCTACGAGCAGTACTTC
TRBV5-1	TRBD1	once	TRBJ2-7	CASSRGDSGYEQYF	TGCGCCAGCAGCAGAGGGGACAGTGGTTACGAGCAGTACTTC
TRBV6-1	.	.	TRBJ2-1	CAIAVNYGVSGEQFF	TGTGCCATAGCAGTGAATTATGGTGTGAGTGGTGAGCAGTTCTTC
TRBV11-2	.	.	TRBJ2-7	CASRHLGSYEQYF	TGTGCCAGCCGACATCTAGGCTCCTACGAGCAGTACTTC
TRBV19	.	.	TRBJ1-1	CASSGGQTNTEAFF	TGTGCCAGTAGTGGTGGACAGACCAACACTGAAGCTTTCTTT
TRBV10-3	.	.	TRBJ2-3	CAISELPTDTQYF	TGTGCCATCAGTGAACTACCCACAGATACGCAGTATTTT
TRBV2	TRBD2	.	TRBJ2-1	CASSGLAGGDEQFF	TGTGCCAGCTCCGGACTAGCGGGAGGGGATGAGCAGTTCTTC
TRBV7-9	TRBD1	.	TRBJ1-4	CASSLDRGHEKLFF	TGTGCCAGCAGCTTGGACAGGGGGCACGAAAAACTGTTTTTT
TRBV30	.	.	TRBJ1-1	CAWSVTSTEAFF	TGTGCCTGGAGTGTAACGAGCACTGAAGCTTTCTTT
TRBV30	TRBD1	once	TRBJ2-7	CAWSLPGQGREQYF	TGTGCCTGGAGTCTTCCGGGACAGGGGAGGGAGCAGTACTTC
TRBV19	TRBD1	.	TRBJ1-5	CASSQGEYSNQPQHF	TGTGCCAGTAGCCAGGGGGAGTATAGCAATCAGCCCCAGCATTTT
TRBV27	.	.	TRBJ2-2	CASSLNGQLTGELFF	TGTGCCAGCAGTTTGAATGGACAGTTAACCGGGGAGCTGTTTTTT
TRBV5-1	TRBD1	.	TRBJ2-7	CASSRDREDEQYF	TGCGCCAGCAGCAGGGACAGGGAGGACGAGCAGTACTTC
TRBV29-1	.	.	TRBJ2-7	CSVLGDSDEQYF	TGCAGCGTTTTGGGGGATTCCGACGAGCAGTACTTC
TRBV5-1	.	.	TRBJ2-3	CASRTQGEIDTQYF	TGCGCCAGCAGGACACAGGGTGAAATAGATACGCAGTATTTT
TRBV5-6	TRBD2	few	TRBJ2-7	CASSLLAGGPGEYF	TGTGCCAGCAGCTTGTTAGCGGGCGGGCCGGGGGAGTACTTC
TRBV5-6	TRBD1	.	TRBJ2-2	CASSTDRDNTGELFF	TGTGCCAGCAGCACGGACAGGGACAACACCGGGGAGCTGTTTTTT
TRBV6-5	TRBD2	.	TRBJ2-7	CASNPSGGLIYEQYF	TGTGCCAGCAATCCTTCGGGGGGACTAATCTACGAGCAGTACTTC
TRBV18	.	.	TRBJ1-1	CASSQKDEARTEAFF	TGTGCCAGCTCACAAAAGGACGAAGCACGCACTGAAGCTTTCTTT
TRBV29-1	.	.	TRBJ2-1	CSVRLGGYNEQFF	TGCAGCGTCCGCCTTGGTGGCTACAATGAGCAGTTCTTC
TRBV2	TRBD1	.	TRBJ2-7	CASSEGFWTGRSDEQYF	TGTGCCAGCAGTGAAGGCTTTTGGACAGGCCGATCCGACGAGCAGTACTTC
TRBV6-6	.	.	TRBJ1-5	CASSPLAGRDQPQHF	TGTGCCAGCAGCCCCTTGGCCGGTCGGGATCAGCCCCAGCATTTT
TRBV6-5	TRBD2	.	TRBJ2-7	CASSPGGREQYF	TGTGCCAGCAGCCCGGGGGGGAGAGAGCAGTACTTC
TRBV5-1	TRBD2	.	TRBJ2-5	CASSLPRAGGPRETQYF	TGCGCCAGCAGCTTGCCCCGAGCGGGGGGGCCCCGGGAGACCCAGTACTTC